One sample yielded the 29 T cell receptor beta chains listed below, sequenced in a study of blood T cell repertoires in COVID-19. Repertoires were generated with immunoSEQ multiplex PCR, while TCRdb's copy carries only in-frame clones and drops some. The sample lists about 270,000 clones, approximately 90% occurring once. Material: PBMCs or T cells enriched from blood (not recorded which). These receptors all stem from a woman aged 45-60 years who had recovered from COVID-19.

This sequence joins TRBV3-1 (or the pseudogene TRBV3-2) and TRBJ2-4; D may be TRBD1 (5 bases). Trimming took off 0 bases at V and 6 bases at J, with 21 bases between the two ends. Germline V CDR1 and CDR2: LGHDT, YNNKEL (reference sequence). The CDR3 is made up of 18 amino acids. CDR3 amino acids: CASSQDLGVNVHGNIQYF. The CDR3 coding sequence is TGTGCCAGCAGCCAAGATTTAGGGGTTAATGTTCACGGAAACATTCAGTACTTC.

V is TRBV3-1 (or the pseudogene TRBV3-2) and J is TRBJ1-2, with D possibly matching TRBD1 (5 bases). Germline V CDR1 and CDR2: LGHDT, YNNKEL (reference sequence). This CDR3 spans 13 amino acids. V dropped 4 bases and J dropped 8 bases, with 14 bases sitting between them. The CDR3 protein is CASSLSGALGYTF. As DNA, the CDR3 is TGTGCCAGCAGCCTGAGCGGGGCGCTCGGCTACACCTTC.

The chain employs TRBV7-9 and TRBJ2-7, with 10 bases that match TRBD2. Unmatched junction bases numbered 12, after V lost 7 bases and J lost 6 bases. This CDR3 comprises 15 residues. CDR1 SEHNR and CDR2 FQNEAQ come from the germline V gene (reference sequence). The CDR3 reads CASNPTRAGGGEQYF. As DNA, the CDR3 is TGTGCCAGCAACCCAACAAGAGCGGGAGGGGGCGAGCAGTACTTC. The full variable domain, in which reference TRBV7-9 and TRBJ2-7 provide the parts outside the CDR3, is DTGVSQNPRHKITKRGQNVTFRCDPISEHNRLYWYRQTLGQGPEFLTYFQNEAQLEKSRLLSDRFSAERPKGSFSTLEIQRTEQGDSAMYLCASNPTRAGGGEQYFGPGTRLTVT.

This clone was recorded a few times. The V gene is TRBV29-1, the J gene TRBJ2-7, with D tentatively TRBD2 (5 bases). The germline V gene has CDR1 SQVTM and CDR2 ANQGSEA. The CDR3 loop spans 10 amino acids. V was pared by 6 bases and J by 3 bases, with 6 bases between. DNA for the CDR3: TGCAGCGTCCGGGACTACGAGCAGTACTTC. Translated: CSVRDYEQYF.

The rearrangement links TRBV6-2 or TRBV6-3 to TRBJ2-1, with 12 bases aligning to TRBD2. Germline V gene lookup returns CDR1 MNHEY and CDR2 SVGEGT. Trimming cost V 5 bases and J 7 bases; bases outside gene matches: 9. CDR3 length equals 16 residues. CDR3 amino acids: CASSQFGLAGRNEQFF. The CDR3 DNA is TGTGCCAGCAGTCAATTCGGACTAGCGGGAAGGAATGAGCAGTTCTTC.

The sample holds one count of this clone. V usage is TRBV18 and J usage is TRBJ2-2; 12 positions agree with TRBD2. Germline values: CDR1 KGHSH, CDR2 LQKENI. The CDR3 totals 16 residues. J was trimmed by 4 bases and V by 4 bases; bases with no gene match: 4. CDR3 sequence: CASSLWTSGTTGELFF. The CDR3, as DNA: TGTGCCAGCTCACTTTGGACTAGCGGGACCACCGGGGAGCTGTTTTTT.

The chain has TRBV4-1 and TRBJ2-7; possibly TRBD1 for D (5 bases). The germline V and J ends were trimmed by 3 bases and 4 bases, with 16 bases remaining between them. Germline CDR1 is MGHRA and CDR2 is YSYEKL. The CDR3 extends over 15 amino acids. The CDR3 DNA reads TGCGCCAGCAGCCACCTCCAGGGTTATTGGTACGAGCAGTACTTC. Protein sequence: CASSHLQGYWYEQYF.

The chain combines TRBV6-5 with TRBJ1-1, with a tentative D call TRBD1 (5 bases). V shed 8 bases and J shed 5 bases, with 12 bases lying between them. The CDR3 is made up of 12 amino acids. Germline V gene data show CDR1 as MNHEY and CDR2 as SVGAGI. For the CDR3, the DNA is TGTGCCAGCCTCGGACGGGGGACTGAAGCTTTCTTT. Its translation is CASLGRGTEAFF.

V is TRBV28 and J is TRBJ1-5; D might be TRBD1 (5 bases). The CDR3 length is 13 residues. The germline V gene has CDR1 MDHEN and CDR2 SYDVKM. Trimming cost V 5 bases and J 1 base, with 6 bases left between them. The CDR3 is CASSGGSNQPQHF. The CDR3 DNA is TGTGCCAGCAGTGGGGGGAGCAATCAGCCCCAGCATTTT.

The genes are TRBV19 and TRBJ2-3, with D possibly being TRBD1 (6 bases). Germline V lookup: CDR1 LNHDA, CDR2 SQIVND (reference sequence). V lost 6 bases, J lost 4 bases, and 11 bases lay in between. The CDR3 has 13 residues. DNA for the CDR3: TGTGCCAGTAGCACGACAGGAGCAGATACGCAGTATTTT. This sequence encodes CASSTTGADTQYF.

This clone has just a few counts. J is TRBJ2-7 and V is TRBV3-1 (or the pseudogene TRBV3-2); 7 nucleotides agree with TRBD1. The trim removed 5 bases at V and 4 bases at J, leaving 11 bases unmatched. Germline loops: CDR1 LGHDT, CDR2 YNNKEL (reference sequence). This CDR3 is built from 15 residues. CDR3 nucleotides: TGTGCCAGCAGCAAGGGGGCGGCCGGGATGTACGAGCAGTACTTC. This encodes CASSKGAAGMYEQYF.

This clone was seen a handful of times. This chain joins TRBV18 and TRBJ2-7; D possibly corresponds to TRBD2 (7 bases). Deletions cut 3 bases from V and 4 bases from J, with 13 bases between. The germline V gene encodes CDR1 KGHSH and CDR2 LQKENI. CDR3 length equals 14 residues. The CDR3 DNA sequence: TGTGCCAGCTCACCCATCAGGGGAGGGTACGAGCAGTACTTC. This encodes CASSPIRGGYEQYF.

The DNA for the CDR3 is TGTGCCAGCAGGGGCCTGGGACTAGCGGGAGGGCACACCGGGGAGCTGTTTTTT. This codes for CASRGLGLAGGHTGELFF. The chain employs TRBV2 and TRBJ2-2; 16 nucleotides line up with TRBD2. The trim removed 6 bases at V and 3 bases at J, leaving 7 bases unmatched. The CDR3 runs 18 residues. Germline CDR1 and CDR2: SNHLY and FYNNEI.

V gene TRBV4-1 combines with J gene TRBJ1-5; 7 bases map to TRBD1. With V trimmed by 0 bases and J by 6 bases, 14 bases remained unmatched. The CDR3 has 18 residues. Looked up from germline, CDR1 is MGHRA and CDR2 is YSYEKL. CDR3 DNA sequence: TGCGCCAGCAGCCAAGAGGGGGTCAGAGACAGGGAAGGTCAGCCCCAGCATTTT. This codes for CASSQEGVRDREGQPQHF.

The CDR3: CASSLQYEQYF. The CDR3 region has the DNA TGTGCCAGCAGCCTGCAGTACGAGCAGTACTTC. This chain links TRBV5-6 with TRBJ2-7, with D hard to call. Deletions cut 4 bases from V and 4 bases from J, with 6 bases between. Germline CDR1 is SGHDT and CDR2 is YYEEEE. The CDR3 extends over 11 amino acids.

This clone was observed a handful of times. This rearrangement joins TRBV28 to TRBJ2-7, with 10 bases aligning to TRBD1. Unmatched junction bases numbered 9, after V lost 5 bases and J lost 5 bases. CDR3 length: 15 amino acids. Germline V gives CDR1 MDHEN, CDR2 SYDVKM. CDR3 sequence: CASSPGTGVENEQYF. In DNA form, the CDR3 reads TGTGCCAGCAGTCCCGGGACAGGGGTCGAAAACGAGCAGTACTTC.

This clone was detected once. This chain joins TRBV29-1 and TRBJ2-1, with D possibly matching TRBD2 (6 bases). Trimming shortened V by 0 bases and J by 4 bases, and 19 bases separated the two germline ends. Looked up from germline, CDR1 is SQVTM and CDR2 is ANQGSEA. The CDR3 extends over 17 amino acids. The CDR3 bases are TGCAGCGTTGAAGACGACTTCGGGACTGTGAAATACAATGAGCAGTTCTTC. Protein sequence: CSVEDDFGTVKYNEQFF.

The chain recombines TRBV3-1 (or the pseudogene TRBV3-2) with TRBJ1-6, with a tentative D call TRBD1 (6 bases). The CDR3 contains 14 residues. Trimming cost V 4 bases and J 8 bases, with 12 bases left between them. Germline CDR1 is LGHDT and CDR2 is YNNKEL (reference sequence). As DNA, the CDR3 is TGTGCCAGCAGCCCCCGGGACACGGATTCACCCCTCCACTTT. This encodes CASSPRDTDSPLHF.

The V and J genes are TRBV7-8 and TRBJ1-3, with D perhaps matching TRBD1 (5 bases). CDR1 is SGHVS and CDR2 is FQNEAQ in the germline V gene. The length of the CDR3 is 16 residues. With 4 bases removed from V and 0 bases from J, the gap between germline ends came to 13 bases. The CDR3 loop is CASSSRVMGSGNTIYF. The CDR3 bases are TGTGCCAGCAGCTCCAGGGTAATGGGCTCTGGAAACACCATATATTTT.

Concerning this clone itself: The identical CDR3 is also encoded by other nucleotide sequences in the sample. The chain has TRBV7-8 and TRBJ2-5; D is undetermined. The V and J ends lost 3 bases and 2 bases respectively, with 7 bases between them. The CDR3 sequence is 13 residues long. Germline V gene sequence: CDR1 SGHVS, CDR2 FQNEAQ. In DNA, the CDR3 is TGTGCCAGCAGCTTGACAACACAAGAGACCCAGTACTTC. This sequence encodes CASSLTTQETQYF. Variable domain in full (rest from reference TRBV7-8 and TRBJ2-5): GAGVSQSPRYKVAKRGQDVALRCDPISGHVSLFWYQQALGQGPEFLTYFQNEAQLDKSGLPSDRFFAERPEGSVSTLKIQRTQQEDSAVYLCASSLTTQETQYFGPGTRLLVL.

Worth noting for this clone: In the same sample, other DNA sequences code for this CDR3. This chain joins TRBV2 and TRBJ2-7, with D hard to call. Germline V gene sequence: CDR1 SNHLY, CDR2 FYNNEI. Trimming removed 4 bases at V and 3 bases at J, with 4 bases between. CDR3 length equals 11 residues. The CDR3 nucleotides are TGTGCCAGCAGTGGCTACTACGAGCAGTACTTC. It is translated as CASSGYYEQYF.

This clone showed up just a few times. The V gene is TRBV6-5, the J gene TRBJ2-7; D is unclear. CDR1 and CDR2 (germline): MNHEY, SVGAGI. With 6 bases removed from V and 4 bases from J, the gap between germline ends came to 16 bases. The CDR3 spans 14 residues. DNA of the CDR3: TGTGCCAGCAGAGCCACGGTAGTTCGATACGAGCAGTACTTC. The encoded protein is CASRATVVRYEQYF.

The chain links TRBV7-2 to TRBJ1-1, with D possibly matching TRBD1 (6 bases). This CDR3 has 14 residues. V was pared by 4 bases and J by 1 base, with 10 bases between. The V gene's germline CDR1 is SGHTA and CDR2 FQGNSA. CDR3 DNA sequence: TGTGCCAGCAGCTCTGGACAGACGAACACTGAAGCTTTCTTT. Protein product: CASSSGQTNTEAFF.

The chain uses TRBV11-3 and TRBJ2-1, with 10 bases matching TRBD2. Germline CDR1 and CDR2: SGHNT and YENEEA. This CDR3 spans 16 amino acids. V dropped 5 bases and J dropped 10; count of bases not matched to a gene: 14. The CDR3 bases are TGTGCCAGCAGCCAGAGGACTAGCGGTCGTGGAGGGGAGCAGTTCTTC. As protein: CASSQRTSGRGGEQFF.

This chain connects TRBV5-5 to TRBJ1-1; D is unclear. Germline loops: CDR1 SGHKS, CDR2 YYEKEE (reference sequence). The CDR3 contains 14 residues. The ends were cut back, 6 bases at V and 3 bases at J, with 15 bases in the middle. For the CDR3, the DNA is TGTGCCAGCAACCCTCAGACAAGCCACACTGAAGCTTTCTTT. Encoded protein: CASNPQTSHTEAFF.

This chain joins TRBV15 and TRBJ2-1; 7 positions match TRBD2. The CDR3 consists of 15 residues. CDR1 is LNHNV and CDR2 is YYDKDF in the germline V gene (reference sequence). V shed 4 bases, J shed 0 bases, and the junction held 3 bases outside the gene matches. The CDR3 spells CATSMRENSYNEQFF. The CDR3 DNA reads as TGTGCCACCAGCATGCGGGAGAACTCCTACAATGAGCAGTTCTTC.

The chain joins TRBV12-3 or TRBV12-4 to TRBJ1-1; tentatively, D is TRBD1 (6 bases). The V gene lost 7 bases and the J gene lost 7 bases, with 13 bases spanning the gap. CDR3 length: 12 amino acids. This CDR3 is CASTPDRFEAFF. The CDR3 DNA follows: TGTGCCAGCACCCCGGACAGATTTGAAGCTTTCTTT.

The table lists this clone with a few counts. This sequence joins TRBV7-6 and TRBJ1-5; D is unresolved. V lost 5 bases and J lost 5, with 10 bases in between. Germline V gene sequence: CDR1 SGHVS, CDR2 FNYEAQ. This CDR3 is 13 amino acids long. CDR3 coding DNA: TGTGCCAGCAGCCATACTAGGGATCAGCCCCAGCATTTT. Residues: CASSHTRDQPQHF.

V is TRBV18 and J is TRBJ2-5; D might be TRBD2 (5 bases). This CDR3 has 13 residues. The ends were cut back, 6 bases at V and 3 bases at J, with 11 bases in the middle. Germline V gene sequence: CDR1 KGHSH, CDR2 LQKENI. The CDR3 nucleotides read TGTGCCAGCTCTTCGAGAGCGGAAGAGACCCAGTACTTC. It translates to CASSSRAEETQYF.